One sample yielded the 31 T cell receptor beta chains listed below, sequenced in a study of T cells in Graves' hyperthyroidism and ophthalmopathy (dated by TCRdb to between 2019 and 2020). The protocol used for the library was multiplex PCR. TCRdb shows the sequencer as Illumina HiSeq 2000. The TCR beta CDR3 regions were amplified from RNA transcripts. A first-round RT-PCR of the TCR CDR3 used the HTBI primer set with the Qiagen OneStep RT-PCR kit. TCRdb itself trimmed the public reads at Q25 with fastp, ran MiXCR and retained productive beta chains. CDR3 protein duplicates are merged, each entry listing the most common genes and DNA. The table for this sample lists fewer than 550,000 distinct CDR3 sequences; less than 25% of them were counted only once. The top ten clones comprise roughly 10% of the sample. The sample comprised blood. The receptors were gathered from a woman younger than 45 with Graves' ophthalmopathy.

This CDR3 reads CAIKGLAGPYEQYF. The CDR3 coding sequence is TGTGCCATCAAGGGGCTAGCGGGACCCTACGAGCAGTACTTC. The chain links TRBV10-3 to TRBJ2-7; 9 nucleotides match TRBD2. The CDR3 is 14 amino acids. CDR1 ENHRY and CDR2 SYGVKD come from the germline V gene. With V trimmed by 7 bases and J by 2 bases, 6 bases remained unmatched.

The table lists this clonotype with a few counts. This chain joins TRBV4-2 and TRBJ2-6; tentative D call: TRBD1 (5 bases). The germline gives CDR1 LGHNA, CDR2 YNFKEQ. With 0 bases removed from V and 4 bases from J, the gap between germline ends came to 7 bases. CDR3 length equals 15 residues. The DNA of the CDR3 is TGTGCCAGCAGCCAAGAGGGGCCCGGGGCCAACGTCCTGACTTTC. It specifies CASSQEGPGANVLTF.

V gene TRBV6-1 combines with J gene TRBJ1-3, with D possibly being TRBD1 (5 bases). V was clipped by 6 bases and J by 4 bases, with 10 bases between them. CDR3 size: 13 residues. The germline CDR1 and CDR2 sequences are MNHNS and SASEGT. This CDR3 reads CASRGADGNTIYF. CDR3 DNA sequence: TGTGCCAGCAGAGGGGCCGACGGAAACACCATATATTTT.

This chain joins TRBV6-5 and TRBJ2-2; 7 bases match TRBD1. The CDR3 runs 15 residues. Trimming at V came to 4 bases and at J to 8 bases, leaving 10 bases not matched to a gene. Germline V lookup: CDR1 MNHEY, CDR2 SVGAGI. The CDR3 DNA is TGTGCCAGCAGTTCCAACTGGGACAGCGTTGGGGAGCTGTTTTTT. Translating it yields CASSSNWDSVGELFF.

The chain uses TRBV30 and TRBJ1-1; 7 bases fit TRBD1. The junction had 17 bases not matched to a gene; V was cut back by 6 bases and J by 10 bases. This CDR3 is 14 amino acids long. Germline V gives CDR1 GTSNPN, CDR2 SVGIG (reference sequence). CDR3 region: CACRIGRGPTGAFF. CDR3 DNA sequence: TGTGCCTGTAGGATCGGTAGGGGGCCCACGGGAGCTTTCTTT.

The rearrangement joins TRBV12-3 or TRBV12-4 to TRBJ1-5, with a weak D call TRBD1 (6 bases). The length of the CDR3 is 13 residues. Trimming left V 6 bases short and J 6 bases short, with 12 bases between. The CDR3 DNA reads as TGTGCCAGCAGGAACAGGGAGGGTCAGCCCCAGCATTTT. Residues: CASRNREGQPQHF.

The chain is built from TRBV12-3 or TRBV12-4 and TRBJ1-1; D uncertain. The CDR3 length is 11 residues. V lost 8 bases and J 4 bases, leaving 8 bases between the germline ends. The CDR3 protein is CASRRPTEAFF. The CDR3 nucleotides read TGTGCCAGCCGCCGGCCCACTGAAGCTTTCTTT.

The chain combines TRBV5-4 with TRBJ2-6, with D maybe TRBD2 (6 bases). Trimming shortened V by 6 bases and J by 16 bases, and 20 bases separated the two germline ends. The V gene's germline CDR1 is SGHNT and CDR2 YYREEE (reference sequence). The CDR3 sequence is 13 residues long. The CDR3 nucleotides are TGTGCCAGCACCTCACCCGGGACTCCGAGTCTGACTTTC. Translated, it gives CASTSPGTPSLTF.

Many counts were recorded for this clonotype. The CDR3 DNA is TGTGCCAGTAGTATATTACCGGGACAGGGGGACACTGAAGCTTTCTTT. Residues: CASSILPGQGDTEAFF. The V and J genes are TRBV19 and TRBJ1-1, with 11 bases fitting TRBD1. The junction had 5 bases not matched to a gene; V was cut back by 2 bases and J by 3 bases. This CDR3 is built from 16 residues. From germline, CDR1 is LNHDA and CDR2 SQIVND (reference sequence).

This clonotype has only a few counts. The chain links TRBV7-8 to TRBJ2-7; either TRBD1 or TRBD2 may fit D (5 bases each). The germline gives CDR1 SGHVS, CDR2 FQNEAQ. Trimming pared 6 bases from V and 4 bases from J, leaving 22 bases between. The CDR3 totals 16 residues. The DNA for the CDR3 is TGTGCCAGCAGTCCTCTAAGGGACGGTCAACAATACGAGCAGTACTTC. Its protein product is CASSPLRDGQQYEQYF.

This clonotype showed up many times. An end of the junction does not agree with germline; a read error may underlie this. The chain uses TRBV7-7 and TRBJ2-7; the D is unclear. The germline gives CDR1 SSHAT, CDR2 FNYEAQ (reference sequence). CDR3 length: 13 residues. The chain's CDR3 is CASSLDAGREQYF. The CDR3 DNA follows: TGTGCTAGCAGCTTAGACGCAGGACGCGAGCAGTACTTC.

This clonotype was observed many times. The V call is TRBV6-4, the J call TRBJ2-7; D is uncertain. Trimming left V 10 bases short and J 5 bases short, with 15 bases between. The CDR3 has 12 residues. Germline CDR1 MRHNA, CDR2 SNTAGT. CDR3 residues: CATFGDIDEQYF. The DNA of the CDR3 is TGTGCCACATTTGGAGACATCGACGAGCAGTACTTC.

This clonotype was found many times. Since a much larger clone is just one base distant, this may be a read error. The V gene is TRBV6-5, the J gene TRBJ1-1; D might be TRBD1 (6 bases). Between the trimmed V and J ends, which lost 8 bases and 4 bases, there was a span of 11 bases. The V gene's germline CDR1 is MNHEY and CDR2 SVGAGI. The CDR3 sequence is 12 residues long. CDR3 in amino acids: CASQRGRTEAFF. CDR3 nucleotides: TGTGCCAGCCAACGGGGGCGCACTGAAGCTTTCTTT.

The CDR3 sequence is CASSSGRHGYNTEAFF. The CDR3 nucleotides read TGTGCCAGCAGTTCGGGCCGACATGGCTACAACACTGAAGCTTTCTTT. The genes are TRBV6-5 and TRBJ1-1; D gene uncertain. Trimming pared 4 bases from V and 2 bases from J, leaving 17 bases between. This CDR3 region has 16 residues. Germline V gene sequence: CDR1 MNHEY, CDR2 SVGAGI.

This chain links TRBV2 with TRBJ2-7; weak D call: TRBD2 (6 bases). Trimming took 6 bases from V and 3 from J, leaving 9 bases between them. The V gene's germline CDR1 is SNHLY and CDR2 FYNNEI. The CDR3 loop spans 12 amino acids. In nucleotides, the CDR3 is TGTGCCAGCAGGGAGGGAGGCTACGAGCAGTACTTC. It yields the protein CASREGGYEQYF.

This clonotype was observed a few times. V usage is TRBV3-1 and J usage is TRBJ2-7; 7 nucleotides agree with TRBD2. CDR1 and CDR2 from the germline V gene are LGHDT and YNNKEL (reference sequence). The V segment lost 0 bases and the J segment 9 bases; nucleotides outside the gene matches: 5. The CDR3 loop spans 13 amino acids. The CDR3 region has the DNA TGTGCCAGCAGCCAAGAGGGGGGGAAGGCGCAGTACTTC. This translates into CASSQEGGKAQYF.

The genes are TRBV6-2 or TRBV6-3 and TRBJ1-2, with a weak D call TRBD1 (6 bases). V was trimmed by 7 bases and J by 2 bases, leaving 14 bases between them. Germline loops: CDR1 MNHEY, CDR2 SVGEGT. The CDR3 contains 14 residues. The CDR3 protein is CASTYRARNYGYTF. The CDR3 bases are TGTGCCAGCACCTACAGGGCGCGGAACTATGGCTACACCTTC.

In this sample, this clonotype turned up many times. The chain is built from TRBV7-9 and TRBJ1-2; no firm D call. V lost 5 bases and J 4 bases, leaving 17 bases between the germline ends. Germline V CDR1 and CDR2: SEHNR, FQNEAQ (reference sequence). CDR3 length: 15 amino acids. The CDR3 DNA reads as TGTGCCAGCAGCGCCCCCGGGGTGTACAGCTATGGCTACACCTTC. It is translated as CASSAPGVYSYGYTF. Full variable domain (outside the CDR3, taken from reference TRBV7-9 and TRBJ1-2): DTGVSQNPRHKITKRGQNVTFRCDPISEHNRLYWYRQTLGQGPEFLTYFQNEAQLEKSRLLSDRFSAERPKGSFSTLEIQRTEQGDSAMYLCASSAPGVYSYGYTFGSGTRLTVV.

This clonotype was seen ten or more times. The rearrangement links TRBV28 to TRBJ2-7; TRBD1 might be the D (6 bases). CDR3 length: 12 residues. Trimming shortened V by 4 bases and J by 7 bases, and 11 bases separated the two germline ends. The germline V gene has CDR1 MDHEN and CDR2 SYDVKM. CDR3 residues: CASSSWGREQYF. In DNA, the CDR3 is TGTGCCAGCAGTTCGTGGGGGCGGGAGCAGTACTTC. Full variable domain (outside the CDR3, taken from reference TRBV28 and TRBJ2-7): DVKVTQSSRYLVKRTGEKVFLECVQDMDHENMFWYRQDPGLGLRLIYFSYDVKMKEKGDIPEGYSVSREKKERFSLILESASTNQTSMYLCASSSWGREQYFGPGTRLTVT.

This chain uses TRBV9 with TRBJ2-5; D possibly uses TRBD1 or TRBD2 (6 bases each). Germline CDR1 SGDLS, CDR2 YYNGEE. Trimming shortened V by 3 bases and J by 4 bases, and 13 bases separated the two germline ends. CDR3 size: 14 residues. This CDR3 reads CASSAEGGVETQYF. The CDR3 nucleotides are TGTGCCAGCAGCGCCGAGGGGGGCGTAGAGACCCAGTACTTC.

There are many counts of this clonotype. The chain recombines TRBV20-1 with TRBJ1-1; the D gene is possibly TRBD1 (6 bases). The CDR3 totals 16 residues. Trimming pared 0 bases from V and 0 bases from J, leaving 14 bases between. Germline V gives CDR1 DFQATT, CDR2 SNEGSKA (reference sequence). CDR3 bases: TGCAGTGCTAGAGAATTTTTGGGGGGCATGAACACTGAAGCTTTCTTT. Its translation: CSAREFLGGMNTEAFF.

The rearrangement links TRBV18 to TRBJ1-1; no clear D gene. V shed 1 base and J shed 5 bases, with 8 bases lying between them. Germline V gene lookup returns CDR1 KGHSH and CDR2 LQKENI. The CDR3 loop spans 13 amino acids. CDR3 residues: CASSPQEGTEAFF. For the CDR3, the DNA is TGTGCCAGCTCACCACAGGAAGGGACTGAAGCTTTCTTT.

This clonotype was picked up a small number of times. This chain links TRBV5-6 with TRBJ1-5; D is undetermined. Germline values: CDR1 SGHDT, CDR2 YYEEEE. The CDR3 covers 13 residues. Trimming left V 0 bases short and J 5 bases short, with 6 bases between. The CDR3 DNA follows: TGTGCCAGCAGCTTGGGTGGGCATCAGCCCCAGCATTTT. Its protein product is CASSLGGHQPQHF.

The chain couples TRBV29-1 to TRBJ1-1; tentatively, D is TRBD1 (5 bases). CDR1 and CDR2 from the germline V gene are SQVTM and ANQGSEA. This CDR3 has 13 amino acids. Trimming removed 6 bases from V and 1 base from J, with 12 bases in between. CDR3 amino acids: CSVETGGNTEAFF. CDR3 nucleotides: TGCAGCGTGGAGACGGGGGGGAACACTGAAGCTTTCTTT.

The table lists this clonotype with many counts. The CDR3: CASSDRLSYEQYF. The CDR3 nucleotides read TGTGCCAGCAGTGACAGGCTATCCTACGAGCAGTACTTC. The J gene is TRBJ2-7, the V gene TRBV2; D call uncertain. Germline lookup yields CDR1 SNHLY and CDR2 FYNNEI. Trimming shortened V by 3 bases and J by 1 base, and 7 bases separated the two germline ends. The CDR3 sequence is 13 residues long. Full variable domain (outside the CDR3, taken from reference TRBV2 and TRBJ2-7): EPEVTQTPSHQVTQMGQEVILRCVPISNHLYFYWYRQILGQKVEFLVSFYNNEISEKSEIFDDQFSVERPDGSNFTLKIRSTKLEDSAMYFCASSDRLSYEQYFGPGTRLTVT.

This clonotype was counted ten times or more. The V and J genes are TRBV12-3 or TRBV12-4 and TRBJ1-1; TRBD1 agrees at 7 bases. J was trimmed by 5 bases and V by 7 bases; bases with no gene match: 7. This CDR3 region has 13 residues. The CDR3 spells CASKNLQGTEAFF. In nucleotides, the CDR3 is TGTGCCAGCAAAAATCTACAGGGGACTGAAGCTTTCTTT.

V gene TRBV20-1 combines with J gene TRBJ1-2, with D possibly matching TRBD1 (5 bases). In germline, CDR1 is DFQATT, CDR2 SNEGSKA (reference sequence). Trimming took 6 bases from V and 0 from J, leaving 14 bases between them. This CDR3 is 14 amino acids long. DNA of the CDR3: TGCAGTGCCGGGAGCGGGGGGGCTAACTATGGCTACACCTTC. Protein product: CSAGSGGANYGYTF.

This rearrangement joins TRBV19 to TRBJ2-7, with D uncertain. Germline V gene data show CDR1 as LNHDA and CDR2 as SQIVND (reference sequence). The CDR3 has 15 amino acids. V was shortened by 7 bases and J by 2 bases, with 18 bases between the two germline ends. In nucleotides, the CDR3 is TGTGCCAGTAATCCGGGCCCTGGGAAAACCTACGAGCAGTACTTC. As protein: CASNPGPGKTYEQYF. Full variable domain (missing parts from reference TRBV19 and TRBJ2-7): DGGITQSPKYLFRKEGQNVTLSCEQNLNHDAMYWYRQDPGQGLRLIYYSQIVNDFQKGDIAEGYSVSREKKESFPLTVTSAQKNPTAFYLCASNPGPGKTYEQYFGPGTRLTVT.

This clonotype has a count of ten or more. CDR3 DNA sequence: TGCGCCAGCAGTGAGACCGTCACCGGGGAGCTGTTTTTT. Residues: CASSETVTGELFF. The rearrangement uses TRBV10-1 and TRBJ2-2; D uncertain. This CDR3 contains 13 residues. V dropped 2 bases and J dropped 4 bases, with 5 bases sitting between them. CDR1 and CDR2 (germline): WNHNN, SYGVQD (reference sequence).

The CDR3 DNA is TGTGCCTGGAGTACTGGGATTGGAAACACCATATATTTT. Protein sequence: CAWSTGIGNTIYF. The chain joins TRBV30 to TRBJ1-3; D ambiguous. Trimming pared 2 bases from V and 3 bases from J, leaving 8 bases between. The CDR3 spans 13 residues. Germline V lookup: CDR1 GTSNPN, CDR2 SVGIG (reference sequence).

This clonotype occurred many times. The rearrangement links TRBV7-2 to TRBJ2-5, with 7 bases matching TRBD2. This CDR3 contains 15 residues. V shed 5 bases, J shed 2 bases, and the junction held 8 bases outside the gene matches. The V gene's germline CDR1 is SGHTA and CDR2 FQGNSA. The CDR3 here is CASSLWGGRQETQYF. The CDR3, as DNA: TGTGCCAGCAGCCTGTGGGGGGGAAGGCAAGAGACCCAGTACTTC.